This TCR beta chain was sequenced in a study of T cells after yellow fever vaccination. Study outcomes and limitations: Repertoires sorted by FACS could include abundant clonotypes that are contaminants from the bulk population. Post-booster samples contained most primary-vaccination clones (just under 98% CD4, about 85% CD8).

For TCR, cDNA came from 5'RACE template switching, which added a universal primer site and UMIs. Each CDR3 protein is one row after TCRdb ran MiXCR on the 5' RACE reads. The data show 300,000 to 350,000 distinct CDR3 sequences, approximately 12% seen once. This clonotype was detected a few times. The antigen is undetermined. The V end lost 3 bases, the J end lost 3 bases, and 11 bases lay between the germline ends. The CDR3 runs 14 residues. The germline CDR1 and CDR2 sequences are SGHAT and FQDESV (reference sequence). The sequences come from CD4+ T cells sorted from PBMCs, collected 45 days after the yellow fever booster vaccination. This clonotype was obtained from a man aged 18 to 35 who received the YFV17D yellow fever vaccine. The chain joins TRBV11-1 to TRBJ1-1, with D possibly being TRBD1 (6 bases). CDR3 DNA sequence: TGTGCCAGCAGCTTGACGGGGGCGCACACTGAAGCTTTCTTT. This encodes CASSLTGAHTEAFF.